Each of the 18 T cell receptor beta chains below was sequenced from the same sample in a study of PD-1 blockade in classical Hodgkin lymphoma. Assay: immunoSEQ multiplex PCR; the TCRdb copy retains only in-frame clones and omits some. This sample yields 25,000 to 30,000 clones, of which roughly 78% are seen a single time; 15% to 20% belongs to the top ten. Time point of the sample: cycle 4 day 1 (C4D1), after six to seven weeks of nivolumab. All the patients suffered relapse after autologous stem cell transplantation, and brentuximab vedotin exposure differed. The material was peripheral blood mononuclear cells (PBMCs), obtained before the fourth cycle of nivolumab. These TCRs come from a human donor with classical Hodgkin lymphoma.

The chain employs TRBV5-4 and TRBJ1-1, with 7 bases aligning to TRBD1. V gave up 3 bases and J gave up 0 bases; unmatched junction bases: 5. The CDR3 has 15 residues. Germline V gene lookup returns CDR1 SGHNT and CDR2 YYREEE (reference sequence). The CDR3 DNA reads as TGTGCCAGCAGCTCATCGACAGGGATGAACACTGAAGCTTTCTTT. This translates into CASSSSTGMNTEAFF.

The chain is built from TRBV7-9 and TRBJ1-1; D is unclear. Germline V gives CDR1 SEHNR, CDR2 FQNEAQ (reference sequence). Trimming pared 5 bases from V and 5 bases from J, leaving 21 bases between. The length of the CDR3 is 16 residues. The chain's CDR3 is CASSDQRPVGPTEAFF. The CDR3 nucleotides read TGTGCCAGCAGCGATCAGAGACCGGTAGGACCTACTGAAGCTTTCTTT. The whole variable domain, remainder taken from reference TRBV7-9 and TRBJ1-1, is DTGVSQNPRHKITKRGQNVTFRCDPISEHNRLYWYRQTLGQGPEFLTYFQNEAQLEKSRLLSDRFSAERPKGSFSTLEIQRTEQGDSAMYLCASSDQRPVGPTEAFFGQGTRLTVV.

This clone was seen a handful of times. The CDR3 coding sequence is TGTGCCAGCACGATGGGGGATGAGCAGTTCTTC. Its protein product is CASTMGDEQFF. This chain connects TRBV25-1 to TRBJ2-1; tentatively, D is TRBD1 or TRBD2 (5 bases each). Germline CDR1 is MGHDK and CDR2 is SYGVNS. V was pared by 7 bases and J by 8 bases, with 9 bases between. CDR3 length: 11 residues.

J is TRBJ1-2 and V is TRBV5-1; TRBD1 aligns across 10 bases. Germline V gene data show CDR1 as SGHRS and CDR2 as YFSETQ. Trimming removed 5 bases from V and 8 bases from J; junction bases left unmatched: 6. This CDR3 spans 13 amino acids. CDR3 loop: CASRTGQGQGYTF. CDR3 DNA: TGCGCCAGCAGAACGGGACAGGGGCAGGGCTACACCTTC.

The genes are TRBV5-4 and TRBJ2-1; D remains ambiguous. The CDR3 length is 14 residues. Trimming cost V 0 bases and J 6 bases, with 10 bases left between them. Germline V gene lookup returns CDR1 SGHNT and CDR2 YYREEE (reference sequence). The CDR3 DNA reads TGTGCCAGCAGCTTGGGTCTGGGTGGCAATGAGCAGTTCTTC. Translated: CASSLGLGGNEQFF.

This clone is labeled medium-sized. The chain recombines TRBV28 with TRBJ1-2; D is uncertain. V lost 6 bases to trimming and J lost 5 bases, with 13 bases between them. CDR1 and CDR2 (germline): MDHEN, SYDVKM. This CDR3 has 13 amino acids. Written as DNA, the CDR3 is TGTGCCAGCAGAATCGGTGGTGGGTATGGCTACACCTTC. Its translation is CASRIGGGYGYTF.

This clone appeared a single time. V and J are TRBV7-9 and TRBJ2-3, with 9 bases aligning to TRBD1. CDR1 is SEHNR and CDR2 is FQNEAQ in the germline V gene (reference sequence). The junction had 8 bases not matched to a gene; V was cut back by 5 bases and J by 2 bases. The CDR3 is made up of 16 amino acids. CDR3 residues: CASSPSTGGSTDTQYF. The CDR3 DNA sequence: TGTGCCAGCAGCCCCTCCACAGGGGGCTCCACAGATACGCAGTATTTT.

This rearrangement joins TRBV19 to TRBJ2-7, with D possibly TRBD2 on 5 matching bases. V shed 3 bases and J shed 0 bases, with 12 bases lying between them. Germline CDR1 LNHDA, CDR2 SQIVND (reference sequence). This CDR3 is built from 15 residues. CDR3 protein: CASSMMRVNSYEQYF. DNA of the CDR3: TGTGCCAGTAGTATGATGCGGGTGAACTCCTACGAGCAGTACTTC.

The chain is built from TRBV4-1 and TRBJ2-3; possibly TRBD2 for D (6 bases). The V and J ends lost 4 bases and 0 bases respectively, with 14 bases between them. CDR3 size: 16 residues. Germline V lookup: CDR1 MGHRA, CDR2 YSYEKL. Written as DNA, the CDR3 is TGCGCCAGCAGCCGTGTCCTAGCGTCAAGCACAGATACGCAGTATTTT. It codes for CASSRVLASSTDTQYF.

Here the CDR3 DNA reads TGTGCCAGCACCCTTACGGTAACCGGGGAGCTGTTTTTT. Translation: CASTLTVTGELFF. This rearrangement joins TRBV13 to TRBJ2-2; D unclear. The germline V gene encodes CDR1 PRHDT and CDR2 FYEKMQ (reference sequence). The CDR3 spans 13 residues. Deletions cut 7 bases from V and 5 bases from J, with 11 bases between.

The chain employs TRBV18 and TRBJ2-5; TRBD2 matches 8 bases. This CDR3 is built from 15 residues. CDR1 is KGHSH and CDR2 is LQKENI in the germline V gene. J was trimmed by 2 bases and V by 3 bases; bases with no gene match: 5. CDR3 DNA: TGTGCCAGCTCACCCGGGGGGGCAAGACAAGAGACCCAGTACTTC. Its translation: CASSPGGARQETQYF.

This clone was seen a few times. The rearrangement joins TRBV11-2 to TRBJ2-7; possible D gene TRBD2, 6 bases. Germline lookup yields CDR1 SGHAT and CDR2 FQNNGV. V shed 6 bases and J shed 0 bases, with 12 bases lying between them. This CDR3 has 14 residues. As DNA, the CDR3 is TGTGCCAGCAGTATTAGCGGAAACTCCTACGAGCAGTACTTC. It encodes CASSISGNSYEQYF.

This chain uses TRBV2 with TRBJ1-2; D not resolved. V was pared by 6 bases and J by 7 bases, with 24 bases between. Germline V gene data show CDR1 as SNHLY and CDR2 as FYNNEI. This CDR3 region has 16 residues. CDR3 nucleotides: TGTGCCAGCAGGGGGAGGCCGGCATCTAATGACTGTGGCTACACCTTC. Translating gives CASRGRPASNDCGYTF.

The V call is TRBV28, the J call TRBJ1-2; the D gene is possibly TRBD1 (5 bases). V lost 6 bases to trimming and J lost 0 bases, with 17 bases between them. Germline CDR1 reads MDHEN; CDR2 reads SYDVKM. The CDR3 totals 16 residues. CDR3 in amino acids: CASSPGTRPANYGYTF. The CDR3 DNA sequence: TGTGCCAGCAGCCCAGGGACGAGACCAGCTAACTATGGCTACACCTTC.

This chain's CDR3 is CASSVLAEGFTDTQYF. Written as DNA, the CDR3 is TGTGCCAGCAGCGTCTTAGCGGAGGGGTTCACAGATACGCAGTATTTT. The chain is built from TRBV5-8 and TRBJ2-3; tentatively, D is TRBD2 (6 bases). Trimming shortened V by 4 bases and J by 2 bases, and 17 bases separated the two germline ends. Germline V lookup: CDR1 SGHTS, CDR2 YDEGEE. The CDR3 is made up of 16 amino acids.

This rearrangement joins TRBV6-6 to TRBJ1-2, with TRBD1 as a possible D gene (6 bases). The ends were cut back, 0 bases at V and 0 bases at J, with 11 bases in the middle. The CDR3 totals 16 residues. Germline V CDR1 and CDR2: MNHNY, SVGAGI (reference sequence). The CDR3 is CASSYSGGRANYGYTF. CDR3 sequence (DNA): TGTGCCAGCAGTTACTCAGGGGGGCGAGCTAACTATGGCTACACCTTC.

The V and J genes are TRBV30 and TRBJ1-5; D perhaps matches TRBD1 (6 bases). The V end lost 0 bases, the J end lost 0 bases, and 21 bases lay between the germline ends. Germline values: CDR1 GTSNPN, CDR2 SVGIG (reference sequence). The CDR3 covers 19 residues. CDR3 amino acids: CAWSVKDRYQPNSNQPQHF. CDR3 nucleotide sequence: TGTGCCTGGAGTGTAAAAGACAGGTACCAACCGAATAGCAATCAGCCCCAGCATTTT.

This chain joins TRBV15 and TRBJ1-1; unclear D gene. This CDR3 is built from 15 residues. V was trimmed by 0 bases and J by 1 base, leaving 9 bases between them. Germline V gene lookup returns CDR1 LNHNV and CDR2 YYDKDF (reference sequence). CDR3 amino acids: CATSRDQEANTEAFF. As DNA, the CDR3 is TGTGCCACCAGCAGAGATCAAGAGGCGAACACTGAAGCTTTCTTT.